This T cell receptor (beta chain) was captured by sequencing in a study of shared clonotypes between healthy human individuals. Study context: The people who gave samples were a couple of women and a few men aged 18 to 49.

What was sequenced on ten immunoSEQ deep assay plates was unsorted PBMC DNA. Assay used: immunoSEQ multiplex PCR; TCRdb lists only in-frame clones, some missing. This sample carries some 500,000 clones, 79% of them seen once, and the ten largest clones take over 9.5%. This CDR3 comprises 16 residues. Germline lookup yields CDR1 SGHTA and CDR2 FQGNSA. J gave up 0 bases and V 2 bases, and 5 bases lay outside the gene matches. Genomic DNA for unsorted samples was obtained from about 90 million PBMCs. The chain has TRBV7-2 and TRBJ1-1; the match to TRBD1 covers 8 bases. The receptor was isolated from a woman aged 40 to 55 in good health. Some clones in this sample may be carry-over from other donors' samples. Specimen: PBMCs. CDR3 sequence (DNA): TGTGCCAGCAGCTTATATGCAGGGGGCTTGAACACTGAAGCTTTCTTT. Translation gives CASSLYAGGLNTEAFF.